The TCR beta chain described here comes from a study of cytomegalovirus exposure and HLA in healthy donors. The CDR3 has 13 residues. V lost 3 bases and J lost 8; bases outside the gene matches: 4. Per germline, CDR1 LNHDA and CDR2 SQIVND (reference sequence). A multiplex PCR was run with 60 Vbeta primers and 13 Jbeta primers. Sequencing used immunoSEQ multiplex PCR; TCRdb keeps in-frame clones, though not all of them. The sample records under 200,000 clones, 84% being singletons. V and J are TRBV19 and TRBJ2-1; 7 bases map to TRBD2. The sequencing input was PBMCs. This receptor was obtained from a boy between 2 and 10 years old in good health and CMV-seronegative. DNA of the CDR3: TGTGCCAGTAGTATCTGGACTAGGTATGAGCAGTTCTTC. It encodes CASSIWTRYEQFF.